These 23 T cell receptor beta chains were sequenced from one sample in a study of early T cells in non-severe SARS-CoV-2 infection. TCRdb processed the 5' RACE reads anew with MiXCR; each CDR3 protein has one entry. The top ten hold 0.72% of the sample, which has 25,000 or so distinct CDR3 sequences, 2.9% seen once. Sequenced sample: whole blood. The receptors shown here come from an adult who was a healthcare worker with PCR-confirmed SARS-CoV-2 infection or an uninfected control (not recorded which).

The table lists this clonotype with many counts. For the CDR3, the DNA is TGCGCCAGCAGCTTGGCCGGAGGGGGCACAGATACGCAGTATTTT. Protein: CASSLAGGGTDTQYF. The chain couples TRBV5-1 to TRBJ2-3, with D possibly being TRBD2 (6 bases). The germline V gene encodes CDR1 SGHRS and CDR2 YFSETQ. The germline V and J ends were trimmed by 0 bases and 1 base, with 9 bases remaining between them. This CDR3 has 15 residues.

This clonotype was observed many times. The rearrangement joins TRBV4-2 to TRBJ2-2, with TRBD2 matching 10 bases. Germline V gives CDR1 LGHNA, CDR2 YNFKEQ. The CDR3 length is 17 residues. J gave up 5 bases and V 1 base, and 7 bases lay outside the gene matches. CDR3 coding DNA: TGTGCCAGCAGCCAAGCGCTTACTAGCGGGGCTACCGGGGAGCTGTTTTTT. Translating gives CASSQALTSGATGELFF.

This clonotype was observed at least ten times. The genes are TRBV19 and TRBJ2-2; D is perhaps TRBD2 (5 bases). CDR3 size: 14 residues. CDR1 and CDR2 from the germline V gene are LNHDA and SQIVND (reference sequence). The V gene lost 10 bases and the J gene lost 0 bases, with 12 bases spanning the gap. The CDR3 region is CATRSGANTGELFF. The CDR3 DNA reads TGTGCCACTCGAAGCGGTGCGAACACCGGGGAGCTGTTTTTT.

This clonotype was recorded many times. The chain carries TRBV5-4 and TRBJ1-6, with unresolved D. This CDR3 spans 14 amino acids. The V and J ends lost 3 bases and 6 bases respectively, with 10 bases between them. Germline V lookup: CDR1 SGHNT, CDR2 YYREEE (reference sequence). CDR3 coding DNA: TGTGCCAGCAGCTCCCGAGAAGCTAATTCACCCCTCCACTTT. Protein: CASSSREANSPLHF.

This clonotype is deemed medium-sized (0.01 to 0.1%). The genes are TRBV4-1 and TRBJ2-1; D ambiguous. Germline V gene lookup returns CDR1 MGHRA and CDR2 YSYEKL. The CDR3 is made up of 15 amino acids. With 0 bases removed from V and 2 bases from J, the gap between germline ends came to 8 bases. The CDR3 is CASSQDQPAYNEQFF. The CDR3 nucleotides read TGCGCCAGCAGCCAAGACCAGCCCGCCTACAATGAGCAGTTCTTC.

The chain employs TRBV7-9 and TRBJ1-1, with 9 bases matching TRBD1. This CDR3 has 14 amino acids. Trimming removed 5 bases from V and 4 bases from J; junction bases left unmatched: 5. Germline loops: CDR1 SEHNR, CDR2 FQNEAQ (reference sequence). The CDR3: CASSPGQGGTEAFF. The DNA for the CDR3 is TGTGCCAGCAGCCCGGGACAGGGTGGCACTGAAGCTTTCTTT. Full variable domain (remainder filled in from reference TRBV7-9 and TRBJ1-1): DTGVSQNPRHKITKRGQNVTFRCDPISEHNRLYWYRQTLGQGPEFLTYFQNEAQLEKSRLLSDRFSAERPKGSFSTLEIQRTEQGDSAMYLCASSPGQGGTEAFFGQGTRLTVV.

This clonotype was seen ten or more times. This sequence joins TRBV7-8 and TRBJ2-7; D possibly matches TRBD1 or TRBD2 (5 bases each). The germline CDR1 and CDR2 sequences are SGHVS and FQNEAQ. The length of the CDR3 is 14 residues. Trimming removed 0 bases from V and 2 bases from J, with 8 bases in between. CDR3 residues: CASSLAPGPYEQYV. The CDR3 nucleotides read TGTGCCAGCAGCTTAGCGCCGGGGCCCTACGAGCAGTACGTC.

This clonotype was picked up many times. The rearrangement links TRBV20-1 to TRBJ1-2; D is ambiguous. Per germline, CDR1 DFQATT and CDR2 SNEGSKA (reference sequence). The CDR3 consists of 16 residues. The ends were cut back, 0 bases at V and 5 bases at J, with 19 bases in the middle. The DNA for the CDR3 is TGCAGTGCTAGAGATCCCCGGGCGATGAGCGATTATGGCTACACCTTC. Translating it yields CSARDPRAMSDYGYTF.

This clonotype has at least ten counts. As DNA, the CDR3 is TGTGCCAGCAGTGCCGGGACAGGATATAATTCACCCCTCCACTTT. Translated: CASSAGTGYNSPLHF. The chain is built from TRBV12-3 or TRBV12-4 and TRBJ1-6, with TRBD1 matching over 8 bases. The CDR3 extends over 15 amino acids. The J segment lost 4 bases and the V segment lost 5 bases, leaving 4 bases of the junction unmatched.

This clonotype was seen ten or more times. The rearrangement joins TRBV7-3 to TRBJ2-2; D not resolved. V shed 3 bases and J shed 5 bases, with 7 bases lying between them. The length of the CDR3 is 13 residues. Germline V CDR1 and CDR2: SGHTA, FQGTGA. In nucleotides, the CDR3 is TGTGCCAGCAGCTTCGTTGGTACCGGGGAGCTGTTTTTT. Amino acid sequence: CASSFVGTGELFF.

This clonotype was seen at least ten times. The chain combines TRBV7-9 with TRBJ1-1; 7 bases fit TRBD1. V shed 1 base and J 11 bases; nucleotides not matched to a gene: 4. This CDR3 contains 12 residues. The germline CDR1 and CDR2 sequences are SEHNR and FQNEAQ (reference sequence). The CDR3 coding sequence is TGTGCCAGCAGCTTAGAGACAGGGCGGGCTTTCTTT. It codes for CASSLETGRAFF.

This chain connects TRBV7-3 to TRBJ2-1; tentative D call: TRBD2 (5 bases). V shed 5 bases and J shed 9 bases, with 17 bases lying between them. The germline CDR1 and CDR2 sequences are SGHTA and FQGTGA. The CDR3 has 14 amino acids. The CDR3 loop reads CASSAKGDRGEQFF. The DNA of the CDR3 is TGTGCCAGCAGCGCCAAGGGAGATCGGGGTGAGCAGTTCTTC.

The CDR3 nucleotides read TGTGATGAGAGCGGAACGCAGTATTTT. This codes for CDESGTQYF. The V gene is TRBV7-7, the J gene TRBJ2-3; D is perhaps TRBD2 (5 bases). This CDR3 is 9 amino acids long. Per germline, CDR1 SSHAT and CDR2 FNYEAQ (reference sequence).

In this sample, this clonotype is medium-sized. The chain couples TRBV3-1 to TRBJ1-4, with a possible D match to TRBD1 (5 bases). This CDR3 has 16 residues. Germline CDR1 and CDR2: LGHDT and YNNKEL (reference sequence). V gave up 2 bases and J gave up 1 base, with 11 bases separating them. As DNA, the CDR3 is TGTGCCAGCAGCCAAAAGGGACGCCTAACTAATGAAAAACTGTTTTTT. Translated, it gives CASSQKGRLTNEKLFF.

This clonotype was found many times. The V call is TRBV20-1, the J call TRBJ1-1; 7 positions agree with TRBD1. The CDR3 extends over 14 amino acids. J gave up 0 bases and V 6 bases, and 7 bases lay outside the gene matches. The germline gives CDR1 DFQATT, CDR2 SNEGSKA (reference sequence). CDR3 nucleotide sequence: TGCAGTGCGAACCCGGGACAGATGAACACTGAAGCTTTCTTT. Its protein product is CSANPGQMNTEAFF.

There are many counts of this clonotype. The chain combines TRBV7-8 with TRBJ2-5; TRBD1 matches at 7 bases. In germline, CDR1 is SGHVS, CDR2 FQNEAQ. This CDR3 is 15 amino acids long. V shed 5 bases and J 2 bases; nucleotides not matched to a gene: 8. CDR3 protein: CASSAHRGGQETQYF. The CDR3 bases are TGTGCCAGCAGCGCCCACAGGGGCGGTCAAGAGACCCAGTACTTC.

At least ten counts were recorded for this clonotype. The chain has TRBV3-1 and TRBJ2-2; no clear D. V lost 1 base and J lost 3, with 3 bases in between. CDR1 is LGHDT, CDR2 YNNKEL, per germline (reference sequence). The CDR3 totals 13 residues. The CDR3 region is CASSQGYTGELFF. The CDR3, as DNA: TGTGCCAGCAGCCAAGGATACACCGGGGAGCTGTTTTTT.

This clonotype was observed at least ten times. This chain links TRBV6-6 with TRBJ2-7; 9 nucleotides match TRBD1. CDR1 is MNHNY and CDR2 is SVGAGI in the germline V gene (reference sequence). J was trimmed by 7 bases and V by 5 bases; bases with no gene match: 15. The CDR3 is made up of 16 amino acids. The CDR3: CASSRTAGQGSREQYV. CDR3 DNA: TGTGCCAGCAGTCGCACAGCGGGACAGGGTTCCCGAGAGCAGTACGTC.

This clonotype occurred many times. The chain carries TRBV3-1 and TRBJ1-2; D unresolved. V gave up 1 base and J gave up 0 bases, with 9 bases separating them. Germline CDR1 and CDR2: LGHDT and YNNKEL (reference sequence). The CDR3 contains 15 residues. CDR3 amino acids: CASSQVKVANYGYTF. As DNA, the CDR3 is TGTGCCAGCAGCCAAGTCAAGGTTGCTAACTATGGCTACACCTTC.

This clonotype showed up many times. J is TRBJ2-2 and V is TRBV19; the match to TRBD1 covers 12 bases. Trimming at V came to 7 bases and at J to 6 bases, leaving 9 bases not matched to a gene. The CDR3 totals 16 residues. Germline loops: CDR1 LNHDA, CDR2 SQIVND (reference sequence). The CDR3 sequence is CASTFSGTGGPGELFF. In DNA form, the CDR3 reads TGTGCCAGTACCTTCTCCGGGACAGGGGGCCCCGGGGAGCTGTTTTTT. Based on the CDR3 plus reference TRBV19 and TRBJ2-2, the full variable domain is DGGITQSPKYLFRKEGQNVTLSCEQNLNHDAMYWYRQDPGQGLRLIYYSQIVNDFQKGDIAEGYSVSREKKESFPLTVTSAQKNPTAFYLCASTFSGTGGPGELFFGEGSRLTVL.

This clonotype was detected many times. This sequence joins TRBV5-1 and TRBJ2-5, with D possibly matching TRBD2 (6 bases). The V end was cut by 5 bases, the J end by 5 bases, with 13 bases between. CDR1 is SGHRS, CDR2 YFSETQ, per germline. The CDR3 contains 13 residues. In nucleotides, the CDR3 is TGCGCCAGCAGACCTAGCGACGGCGAGACCCAGTACTTC. It encodes CASRPSDGETQYF.

This clonotype was found many times. The genes are TRBV5-5 and TRBJ1-3; maybe TRBD1 (6 bases). Germline assignment: CDR1 SGHKS and CDR2 YYEKEE (reference sequence). V was clipped by 3 bases and J by 0 bases, with 19 bases between them. The CDR3 loop spans 18 amino acids. CDR3 residues: CASSYDRGTPISGNTIYF. DNA for the CDR3: TGTGCCAGCAGCTATGATCGTGGGACACCGATCTCTGGAAACACCATATATTTT.

This clonotype was counted only a few times. V usage is TRBV6-1 and J usage is TRBJ1-6, with D uncertain. Trimming left V 5 bases short and J 0 bases short, with 20 bases between. The CDR3 consists of 19 residues. Germline loops: CDR1 MNHNS, CDR2 SASEGT. The CDR3 spells CASSRWEQRPSSYNSPLHF. CDR3 sequence (DNA): TGTGCCAGCAGTCGATGGGAGCAGCGCCCCAGCTCCTATAATTCACCCCTCCACTTT.